This T cell receptor beta chain emerged from a study of shared clonotypes between healthy human individuals. Naive CD8 cells, CD45RO-negative and positively selected for CCR7, excluded terminally differentiated effector memory CD45RA+ cells. The protocol was immunoSEQ multiplex PCR, while the TCRdb copy is restricted to in-frame clones and leaves out a portion. The sample consists of 2 million to 2.5 million clones, approximately 94% of them appearing once. Germline CDR1 reads SNHLY; CDR2 reads FYNNEI. Germline trimming cut 5 bases from V and 2 bases from J; bases unmatched to any gene: 2. This CDR3 region has 14 residues.

Specimen: naive CD8+ T cells from PBMCs. The J gene is TRBJ2-2, the V gene TRBV2; 7 bases fit TRBD2. This receptor was obtained from a man aged 18 to 29 in good health. Some clones in this sample may be carry-over from other donors' samples. CDR3 amino acids: CASSSGANTGELFF. The CDR3 DNA is TGTGCCAGCAGTAGCGGGGCAAACACCGGGGAGCTGTTTTTT.